These T cell receptor beta chains were read from a single sample in a study of post-analysis software for immune sequencing data. From the PCR reads, TCRdb called clonotypes with MiXCR, one entry per CDR3 protein. The repertoire holds 600,000 to 700,000 distinct CDR3 sequences, with 59% as singletons. The source material was blood. These receptors were taken from a girl aged 2-10 years with multiple sclerosis. Each CDR3 is given with its conserved first and last residue. A D gene is named only where the DNA matches it firmly. Only part of the rows carry a size: once, few, many, or a class if the clone is expanded.

V	J	size	D	DNA	CDR3
TRBV4-1	TRBJ1-1	NA	NA	TGCGCCAGCAGCCTCACCCTCAACGGACAGAACACTGAAGCTTTCTTT	CASSLTLNGQNTEAFF
TRBV7-9	TRBJ2-4	NA	NA	TGTGCCAGCAGCTTGGGGAGAGACAAAAACATTCAGTACTTC	CASSLGRDKNIQYF
TRBV5-1	TRBJ2-7	NA	TRBD1	TGCGCCAGCAGCTCCAGACAGGGGGCGGGTTTGAAGCACGAGCAGTACTTC	CASSSRQGAGLKHEQYF
TRBV4-3	TRBJ1-2	NA	NA	TGCGCCAGCAGCCAGGGCTGGGAAATGGGTGGCTACACCTTC	CASSQGWEMGGYTF
TRBV5-5	TRBJ2-1	NA	NA	TGTGCCAGCAGCTTTATGGCCCGGGATTTCTACAATGAGCAGTTCTTC	CASSFMARDFYNEQFF
TRBV7-9	TRBJ2-1	NA	TRBD1	TGTGCCAGCAGCTCTCGGACAGGGGGCGCGGATGAGCAGTTCTTC	CASSSRTGGADEQFF
TRBV10-3	TRBJ1-4	NA	NA	TGTGCCATCAGTGAGTCTACCCGGAGGGCAACTAATGAAAAACTGTTTTTT	CAISESTRRATNEKLFF
TRBV6-6	TRBJ2-1	NA	NA	TGTGCCGGCGGAGGGGGGGGCAATGAGCAGTTCTTC	CAGGGGGNEQFF
TRBV14	TRBJ2-7	NA	NA	TGTGCCAGCAGCCAAGAAACGCAGCAGTACTTC	CASSQETQQYF
TRBV5-1	TRBJ1-1	NA	TRBD1	TGCGCCAGCCACCCAACACAGGGGGTCACTGAAGCTTTCTTT	CASHPTQGVTEAFF
TRBV20-1	TRBJ2-7	NA	TRBD1	TGCAGTGCTAGAGATTTGGGACAGAGCTACGAGCAGTACTTC	CSARDLGQSYEQYF
TRBV29-1	TRBJ2-1	few	NA	TGCAGCGTTCTCAATCGCCGAAACAATGAGCAGTTCTTC	CSVLNRRNNEQFF
TRBV29-1	TRBJ2-7	NA	NA	TGCAGCGTTGAAAAAGGGAGGTCCTACGAGCAGTACTTC	CSVEKGRSYEQYF
TRBV20-1	TRBJ2-5	NA	NA	TGCAGTGCTGTGGATGTCGATCAGACCCAGTACTTC	CSAVDVDQTQYF
TRBV20-1	TRBJ2-5	NA	TRBD1	TGCAGTGCTAGTGAACAGGGGATCCAAGAGACCCAGTACTTC	CSASEQGIQETQYF
TRBV29-1	TRBJ2-5	few	NA	TGCAGCGCTGTGTCGGAGGGAGAGACCCAGTACTTC	CSAVSEGETQYF
TRBV27	TRBJ2-3	NA	NA	TGTGCCAGCTCTACCTTGGAGGCGGGCGGTACGCAGTATTTT	CASSTLEAGGTQYF
TRBV7-2	TRBJ2-7	NA	NA	TGTGCCAGCAGCCTTTATAGGGCGGGGCCGATCTACGAGCAGTACTTC	CASSLYRAGPIYEQYF
TRBV7-2	TRBJ2-1	NA	NA	TGTGCCAGCAGCTTAGCGGAGGGCGGGGGCCAAGTTTACAATGAGCAGTTCTTC	CASSLAEGGGQVYNEQFF
TRBV5-6	TRBJ2-5	NA	TRBD1	TGTGCCAGCAGCCTACACAGGGGGTGGCAAGAGACCCAGTACTTC	CASSLHRGWQETQYF
TRBV4-1	TRBJ1-1	few	NA	TGCGCCAGCAGCCAAGATCAGACAAAAATCCACACTGGAGCTTTCTTT	CASSQDQTKIHTGAFF
TRBV24-1	TRBJ2-6	NA	NA	TGTGCCACCCAGTTCTCTGGGGCCAACGTCCTGACTTTC	CATQFSGANVLTF
TRBV3-1	TRBJ2-5	NA	NA	TGTGCCAGCAGCCAGAGTCTAGCGCAAGAGACCCAGTACTTC	CASSQSLAQETQYF
TRBV5-6	TRBJ1-2	NA	NA	TGTGCCAGCAGCTCGGTAGGGTACGGCTACACCTTC	CASSSVGYGYTF
TRBV2	TRBJ2-1	few	NA	TGTGCCAGCAGCAGCCGATGGGGATACAATGAGCAGTTCTTC	CASSSRWGYNEQFF
TRBV5-1	TRBJ2-1	NA	NA	TGCGCCAGCAGCCCGTCTTTTGCGGGGACGTACAATGAGCAGTTCTTC	CASSPSFAGTYNEQFF
TRBV10-3	TRBJ2-7	NA	NA	TGTGCCATAGCACAGACTTACAATGAGCAGTACTTC	CAIAQTYNEQYF
TRBV5-6	TRBJ2-1	few	TRBD2	TGTGCCAGCAGCTTGGAGCTAGCGGCCTACAATGAGCAGTTCTTC	CASSLELAAYNEQFF
TRBV20-1	TRBJ2-3	NA	TRBD1	TGCAGTGCCGACGGACAGGGCCGCACAGATACGCAGTATTTT	CSADGQGRTDTQYF
TRBV20-1	TRBJ2-7	NA	NA	TGCAGTGCTGCCCGGGTTGACCCAATGCACGAGCAGTACTTC	CSAARVDPMHEQYF
TRBV4-3	TRBJ2-1	NA	NA	TGCGCCAGCAGCCAAGGATTAAGGGGGAGCTCCTACAATGAGCAGTTCTTC	CASSQGLRGSSYNEQFF
TRBV4-1	TRBJ2-7	NA	NA	TGCGCCAGCAGCCAACTGGGCCTCTACGAGCAGTACTTC	CASSQLGLYEQYF
TRBV9	TRBJ2-7	NA	TRBD2	TGTGCCAGCAGCGTAGTGGAGAGCGGGAGAGGCGAGCAGTACTTC	CASSVVESGRGEQYF
TRBV27	TRBJ2-7	NA	TRBD1	TGTGCCACCCGGACGGGACAGGGGTCGGGCGAGCAGTACTTC	CATRTGQGSGEQYF
TRBV7-2	TRBJ2-2	NA	TRBD1	TGTGCCAGCAGCTTAATAAGGAGACAGGGGATAGACACCGGGGAGCGGTTTTTT	CASSLIRRQGIDTGERFF
TRBV7-6	TRBJ2-3	NA	NA	TGTGCCAGCAGCCACGACCTGATAGATACGCAGTATTTT	CASSHDLIDTQYF
TRBV7-8	TRBJ2-5	few	NA	TGTGCCAGCAGCGGCCACAGGGACCCTCGGCGTGTCCGAGAGACCCAGTACTTC	CASSGHRDPRRVRETQYF
TRBV6-2/TRBV6-3	TRBJ2-5	NA	NA	TGTGCCAGCACCACCCAGGCGACGTACCAAGAGACCCAGTACTTC	CASTTQATYQETQYF
TRBV7-9	TRBJ2-7	NA	NA	TGTGCCTGCATGGGAGAGTTCTACGAGCAGTACTTC	CACMGEFYEQYF
TRBV6-2/TRBV6-3	TRBJ2-7	NA	TRBD2	TGTGCCAGCAGTTACTCAAGGAGACTAGCGGGCTCAGACTACGAGCAGTACTTC	CASSYSRRLAGSDYEQYF